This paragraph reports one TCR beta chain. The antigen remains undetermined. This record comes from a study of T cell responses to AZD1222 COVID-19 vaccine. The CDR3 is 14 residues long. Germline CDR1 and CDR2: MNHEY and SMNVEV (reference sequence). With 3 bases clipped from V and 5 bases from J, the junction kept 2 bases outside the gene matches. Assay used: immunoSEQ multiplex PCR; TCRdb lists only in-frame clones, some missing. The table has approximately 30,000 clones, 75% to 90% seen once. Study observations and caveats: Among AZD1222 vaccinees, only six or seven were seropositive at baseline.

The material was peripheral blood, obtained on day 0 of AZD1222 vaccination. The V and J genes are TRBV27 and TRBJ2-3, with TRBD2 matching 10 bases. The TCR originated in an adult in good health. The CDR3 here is CASSLLAGVDTQYF. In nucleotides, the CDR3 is TGTGCCAGCAGTTTGCTAGCGGGAGTAGATACGCAGTATTTT.